The clone carrying this T cell receptor beta chain was observed a handful of times. Its specificity is unknown. The germline V and J ends were trimmed by 1 base and 7 bases, with 5 bases remaining between them. The germline V gene encodes CDR1 SGHNT and CDR2 YYREEE (reference sequence). This CDR3 contains 11 residues. This sample stems from a study of chemoradiotherapy in HPV16-positive cancers. Study results and caveats: During treatment, candidate HPV-specific clones and E7-related motifs expanded in tumor.

Method: immunoSEQ multiplex PCR; TCRdb's copy keeps in-frame clones and lacks some. The sample lists about 16,000 clones, more than 75% occurring once. The rearrangement links TRBV5-4 to TRBJ1-1; D gene ambiguous. Sampling was conducted from a patient who underwent chemoradiotherapy. The TCR originated in a human donor with HPV-associated anogenital cancer. CDR3 in DNA: TGTGCCAGCAGCTTGAAGGGTGAAGCTTTCTTT. It is translated as CASSLKGEAFF. Variable domain in full (rest from reference TRBV5-4 and TRBJ1-1): ETGVTQSPTHLIKTRGQQVTLRCSSQSGHNTVSWYQQALGQGPQFIFQYYREEENGRGNFPPRFSGLQFPNYSSELNVNALELDDSALYLCASSLKGEAFFGQGTRLTVV.